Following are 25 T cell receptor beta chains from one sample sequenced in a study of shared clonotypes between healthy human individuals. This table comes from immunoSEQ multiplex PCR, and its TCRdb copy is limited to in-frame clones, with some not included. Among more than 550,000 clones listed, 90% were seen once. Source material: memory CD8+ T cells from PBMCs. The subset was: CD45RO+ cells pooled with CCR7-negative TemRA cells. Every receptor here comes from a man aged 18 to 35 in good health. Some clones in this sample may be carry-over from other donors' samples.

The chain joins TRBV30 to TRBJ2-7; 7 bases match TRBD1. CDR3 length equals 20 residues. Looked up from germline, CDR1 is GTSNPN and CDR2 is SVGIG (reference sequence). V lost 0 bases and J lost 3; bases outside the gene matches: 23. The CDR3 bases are TGTGCCTGGAGTGTACTCATAAGTTCTCCTAGTGGGGACAGAATCTACGAGCAGTACTTC. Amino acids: CAWSVLISSPSGDRIYEQYF.

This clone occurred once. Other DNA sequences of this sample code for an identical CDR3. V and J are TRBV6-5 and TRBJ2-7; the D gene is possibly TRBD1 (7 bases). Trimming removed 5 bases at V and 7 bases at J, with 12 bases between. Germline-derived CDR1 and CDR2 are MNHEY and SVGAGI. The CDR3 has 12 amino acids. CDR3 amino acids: CASSPGGGEQYF. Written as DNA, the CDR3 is TGTGCCAGCAGTCCAGGGGGAGGAGAGCAGTACTTC.

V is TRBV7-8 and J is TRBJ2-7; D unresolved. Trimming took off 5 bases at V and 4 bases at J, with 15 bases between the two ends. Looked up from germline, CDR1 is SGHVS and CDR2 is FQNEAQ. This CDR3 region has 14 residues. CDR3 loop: CASSPSPEQYEQYF. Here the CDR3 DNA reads TGTGCCAGCAGCCCCTCTCCGGAACAGTACGAGCAGTACTTC.

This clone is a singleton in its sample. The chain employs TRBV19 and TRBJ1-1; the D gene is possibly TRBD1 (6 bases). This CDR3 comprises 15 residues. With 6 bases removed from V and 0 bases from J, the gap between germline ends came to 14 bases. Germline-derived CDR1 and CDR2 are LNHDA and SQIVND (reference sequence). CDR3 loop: CASRGAFILNTEAFF. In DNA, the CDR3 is TGTGCCAGTAGGGGGGCGTTTATTTTGAACACTGAAGCTTTCTTT. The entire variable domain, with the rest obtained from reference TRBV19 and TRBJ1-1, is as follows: DGGITQSPKYLFRKEGQNVTLSCEQNLNHDAMYWYRQDPGQGLRLIYYSQIVNDFQKGDIAEGYSVSREKKESFPLTVTSAQKNPTAFYLCASRGAFILNTEAFFGQGTRLTVV.

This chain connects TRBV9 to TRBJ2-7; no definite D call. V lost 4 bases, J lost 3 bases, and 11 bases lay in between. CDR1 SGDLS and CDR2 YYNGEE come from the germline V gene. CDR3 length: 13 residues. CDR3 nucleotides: TGTGCCAGCAGCCCCCCAGTGAGCTACGAGCAGTACTTC. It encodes CASSPPVSYEQYF.

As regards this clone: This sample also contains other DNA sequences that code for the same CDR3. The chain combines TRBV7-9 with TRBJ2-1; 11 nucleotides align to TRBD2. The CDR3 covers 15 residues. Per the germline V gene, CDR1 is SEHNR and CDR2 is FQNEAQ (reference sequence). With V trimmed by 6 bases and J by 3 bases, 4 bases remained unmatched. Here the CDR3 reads CASSFTSGSYNEQFF. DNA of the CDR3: TGTGCCAGCAGTTTTACTAGCGGGAGCTACAATGAGCAGTTCTTC.

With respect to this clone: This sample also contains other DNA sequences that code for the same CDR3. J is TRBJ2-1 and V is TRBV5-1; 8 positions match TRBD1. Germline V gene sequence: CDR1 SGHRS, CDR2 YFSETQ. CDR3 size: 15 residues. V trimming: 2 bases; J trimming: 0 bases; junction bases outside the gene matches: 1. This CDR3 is CASSLTGGSYNEQFF. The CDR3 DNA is TGCGCCAGCAGCTTAACAGGGGGCTCCTACAATGAGCAGTTCTTC.

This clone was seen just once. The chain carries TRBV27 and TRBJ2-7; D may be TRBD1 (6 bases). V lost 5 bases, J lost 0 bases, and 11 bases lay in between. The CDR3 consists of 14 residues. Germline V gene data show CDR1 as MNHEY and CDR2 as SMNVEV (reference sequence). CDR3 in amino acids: CASSLRDTSYEQYF. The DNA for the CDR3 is TGTGCCAGCAGTCTACGGGACACCTCCTACGAGCAGTACTTC.

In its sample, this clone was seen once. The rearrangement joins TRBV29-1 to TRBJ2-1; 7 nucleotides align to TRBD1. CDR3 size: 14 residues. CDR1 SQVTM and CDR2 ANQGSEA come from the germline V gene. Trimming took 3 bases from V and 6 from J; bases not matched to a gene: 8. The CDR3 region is CSVEKGALGNEQFF. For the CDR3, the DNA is TGCAGCGTTGAGAAGGGGGCGCTCGGCAATGAGCAGTTCTTC.

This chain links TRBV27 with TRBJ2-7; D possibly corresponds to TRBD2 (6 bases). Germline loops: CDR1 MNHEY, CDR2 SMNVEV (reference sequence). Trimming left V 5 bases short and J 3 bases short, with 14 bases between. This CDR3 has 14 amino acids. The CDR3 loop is CASSGAGPNYEQYF. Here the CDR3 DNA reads TGTGCCAGCAGTGGGGCGGGACCGAACTACGAGCAGTACTTC.

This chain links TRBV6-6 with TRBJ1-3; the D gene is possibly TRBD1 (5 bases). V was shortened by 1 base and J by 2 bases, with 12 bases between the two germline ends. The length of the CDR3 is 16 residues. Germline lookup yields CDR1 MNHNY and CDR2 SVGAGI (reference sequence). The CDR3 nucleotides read TGTGCCAGCAGTTACTTAGGGGACTCGCCTGGAAACACCATATATTTT. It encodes CASSYLGDSPGNTIYF.

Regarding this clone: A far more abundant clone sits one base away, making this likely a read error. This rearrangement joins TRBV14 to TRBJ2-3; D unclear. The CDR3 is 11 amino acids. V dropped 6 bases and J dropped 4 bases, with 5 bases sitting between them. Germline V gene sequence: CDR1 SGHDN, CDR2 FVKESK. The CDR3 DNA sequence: TGTGCCAGCAGTTTTGCAGATACGCAGTATTTT. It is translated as CASSFADTQYF.

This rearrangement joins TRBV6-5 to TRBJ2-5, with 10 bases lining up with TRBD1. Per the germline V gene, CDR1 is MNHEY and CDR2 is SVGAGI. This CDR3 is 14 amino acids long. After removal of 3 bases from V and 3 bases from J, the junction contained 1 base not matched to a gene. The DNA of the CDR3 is TGTGCCAGCAGTTATGGACAGGGGGAAGAGACCCAGTACTTC. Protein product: CASSYGQGEETQYF.

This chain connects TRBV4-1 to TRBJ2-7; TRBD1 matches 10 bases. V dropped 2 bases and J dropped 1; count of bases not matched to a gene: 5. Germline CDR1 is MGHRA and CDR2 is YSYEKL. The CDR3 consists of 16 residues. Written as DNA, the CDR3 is TGCGCCAGCAGCCAACCTGGGACAGGGGTTTCCTACGAGCAGTACTTC. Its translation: CASSQPGTGVSYEQYF.

The CDR3 here is CASSGTPALLGDTQYF. CDR3 DNA sequence: TGTGCCAGCAGTGGGACTCCCGCCCTCCTGGGAGATACGCAGTATTTT. The V call is TRBV6-1, the J call TRBJ2-3; a possible D gene is TRBD2 (5 bases). This CDR3 is built from 16 residues. CDR1 and CDR2 from the germline V gene are MNHNS and SASEGT. V was pared by 4 bases and J by 5 bases, with 19 bases between.

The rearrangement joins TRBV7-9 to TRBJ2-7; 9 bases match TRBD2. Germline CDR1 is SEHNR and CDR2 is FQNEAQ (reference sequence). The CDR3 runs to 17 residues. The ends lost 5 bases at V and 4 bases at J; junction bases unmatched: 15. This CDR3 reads CASSPQGRSGRFYEQYF. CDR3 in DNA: TGTGCCAGCAGCCCACAGGGGCGGAGCGGGAGGTTTTACGAGCAGTACTTC.

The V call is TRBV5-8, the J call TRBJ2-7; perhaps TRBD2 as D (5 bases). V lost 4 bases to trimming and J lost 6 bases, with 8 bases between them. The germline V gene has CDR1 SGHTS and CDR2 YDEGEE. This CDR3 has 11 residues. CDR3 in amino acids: CASSPEGEQYF. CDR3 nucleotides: TGTGCCAGCAGCCCCGAGGGCGAGCAGTACTTC. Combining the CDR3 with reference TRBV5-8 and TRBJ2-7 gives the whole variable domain EAGVTQSPTHLIKTRGQQATLRCSPISGHTSVYWYQQALGLGLQFLLWYDEGEERNRGNFPPRFSGRQFPNYSSELNVNALELEDSALYLCASSPEGEQYFGPGTRLTVT.

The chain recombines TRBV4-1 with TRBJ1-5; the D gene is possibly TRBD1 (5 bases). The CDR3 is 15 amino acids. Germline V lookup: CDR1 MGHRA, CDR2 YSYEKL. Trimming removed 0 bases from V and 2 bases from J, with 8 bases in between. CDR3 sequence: CASSQDWGRNQPQHF. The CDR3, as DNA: TGCGCCAGCAGCCAAGATTGGGGCCGCAATCAGCCCCAGCATTTT.

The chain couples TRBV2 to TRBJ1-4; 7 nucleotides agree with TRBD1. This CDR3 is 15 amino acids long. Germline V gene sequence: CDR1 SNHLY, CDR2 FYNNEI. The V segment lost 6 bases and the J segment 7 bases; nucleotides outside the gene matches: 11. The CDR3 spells CASRPLRPGGEKLFF. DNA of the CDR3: TGTGCCAGCAGACCCCTGAGGCCAGGGGGTGAAAAACTGTTTTTT.

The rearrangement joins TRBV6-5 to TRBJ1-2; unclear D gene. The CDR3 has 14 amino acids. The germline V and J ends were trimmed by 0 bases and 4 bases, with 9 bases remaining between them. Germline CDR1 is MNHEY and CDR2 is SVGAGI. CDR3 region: CASSYSEGTYGYTF. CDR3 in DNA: TGTGCCAGCAGTTACTCGGAGGGCACCTATGGCTACACCTTC.

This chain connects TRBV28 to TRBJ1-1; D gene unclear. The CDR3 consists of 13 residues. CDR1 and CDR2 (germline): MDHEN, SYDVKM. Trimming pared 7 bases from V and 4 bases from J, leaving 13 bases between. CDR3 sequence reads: CASTRPPRTEAFF. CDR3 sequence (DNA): TGTGCCAGCACGAGACCACCCCGCACTGAAGCTTTCTTT.

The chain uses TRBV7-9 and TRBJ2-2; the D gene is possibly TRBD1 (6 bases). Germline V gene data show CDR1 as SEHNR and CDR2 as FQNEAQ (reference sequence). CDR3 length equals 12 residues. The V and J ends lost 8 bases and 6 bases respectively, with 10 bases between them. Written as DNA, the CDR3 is TGTGCCAGCGACCGACAGGCCGGGGAGCTGTTTTTT. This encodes CASDRQAGELFF.

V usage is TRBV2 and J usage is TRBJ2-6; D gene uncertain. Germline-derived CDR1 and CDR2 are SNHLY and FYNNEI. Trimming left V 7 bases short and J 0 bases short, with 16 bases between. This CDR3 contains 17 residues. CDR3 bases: TGTGCCAGCACCAAAAAACACACTGTCTCTGGGGCCAACGTCCTGACTTTC. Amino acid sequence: CASTKKHTVSGANVLTF. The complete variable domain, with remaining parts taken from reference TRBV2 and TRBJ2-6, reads EPEVTQTPSHQVTQMGQEVILRCVPISNHLYFYWYRQILGQKVEFLVSFYNNEISEKSEIFDDQFSVERPDGSNFTLKIRSTKLEDSAMYFCASTKKHTVSGANVLTFGAGSRLTVL.

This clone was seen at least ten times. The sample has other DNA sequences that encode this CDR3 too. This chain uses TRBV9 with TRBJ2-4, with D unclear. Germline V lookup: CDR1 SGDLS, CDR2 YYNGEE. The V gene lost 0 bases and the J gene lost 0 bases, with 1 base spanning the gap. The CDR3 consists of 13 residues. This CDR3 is CASSVGAKNIQYF. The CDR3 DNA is TGTGCCAGCAGCGTAGGAGCCAAAAACATTCAGTACTTC.

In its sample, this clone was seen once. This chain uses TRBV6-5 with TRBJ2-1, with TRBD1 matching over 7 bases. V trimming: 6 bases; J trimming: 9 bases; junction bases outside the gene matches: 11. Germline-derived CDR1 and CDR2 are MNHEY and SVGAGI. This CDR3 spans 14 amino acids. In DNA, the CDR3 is TGTGCCAGCAGCCCGGGACAGCAGTCTGGTGAGCAGTTCTTC. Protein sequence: CASSPGQQSGEQFF.